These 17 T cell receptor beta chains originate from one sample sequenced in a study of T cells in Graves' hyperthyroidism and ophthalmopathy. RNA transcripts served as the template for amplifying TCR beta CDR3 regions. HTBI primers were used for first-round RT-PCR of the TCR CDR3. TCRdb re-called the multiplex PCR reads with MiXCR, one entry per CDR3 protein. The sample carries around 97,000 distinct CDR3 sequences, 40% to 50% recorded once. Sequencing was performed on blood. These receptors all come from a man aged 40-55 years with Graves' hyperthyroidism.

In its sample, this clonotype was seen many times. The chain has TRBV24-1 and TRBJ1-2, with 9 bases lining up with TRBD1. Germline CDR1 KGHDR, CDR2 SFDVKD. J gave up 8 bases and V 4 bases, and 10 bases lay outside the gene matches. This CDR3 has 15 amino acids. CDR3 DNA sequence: TGTGCCACCAGTGACCCGGGACAGGGAACATTCGGCTACACCTTC. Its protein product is CATSDPGQGTFGYTF.

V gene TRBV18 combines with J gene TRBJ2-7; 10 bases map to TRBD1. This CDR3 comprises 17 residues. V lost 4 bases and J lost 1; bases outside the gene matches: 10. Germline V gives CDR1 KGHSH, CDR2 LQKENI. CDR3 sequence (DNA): TGTGCCAGCTCACGCCGGGCGGGACAGGGGTTATCCTACGAGCAGTACTTC. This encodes CASSRRAGQGLSYEQYF.

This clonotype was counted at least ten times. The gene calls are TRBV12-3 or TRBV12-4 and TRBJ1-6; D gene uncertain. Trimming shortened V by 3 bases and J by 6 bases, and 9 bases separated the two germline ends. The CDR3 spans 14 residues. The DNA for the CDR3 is TGTGCCAGCAGTTTGAAAGGAATTAATTCACCCCTCCACTTT. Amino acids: CASSLKGINSPLHF.

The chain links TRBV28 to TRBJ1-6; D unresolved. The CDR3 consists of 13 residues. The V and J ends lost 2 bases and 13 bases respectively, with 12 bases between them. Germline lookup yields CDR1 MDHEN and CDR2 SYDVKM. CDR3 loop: CASSLGFGYPLHF. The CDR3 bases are TGTGCCAGCAGTTTAGGGTTCGGGTATCCCCTCCACTTT. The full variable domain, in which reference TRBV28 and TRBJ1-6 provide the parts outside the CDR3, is DVKVTQSSRYLVKRTGEKVFLECVQDMDHENMFWYRQDPGLGLRLIYFSYDVKMKEKGDIPEGYSVSREKKERFSLILESASTNQTSMYLCASSLGFGYPLHFGNGTRLTVT.

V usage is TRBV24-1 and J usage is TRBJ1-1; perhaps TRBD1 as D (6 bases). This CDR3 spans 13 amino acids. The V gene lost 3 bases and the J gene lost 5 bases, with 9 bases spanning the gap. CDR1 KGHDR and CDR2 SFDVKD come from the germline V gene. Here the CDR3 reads CATSDQGRTEAFF. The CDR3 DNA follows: TGTGCCACCAGTGATCAGGGGAGAACTGAAGCTTTCTTT.

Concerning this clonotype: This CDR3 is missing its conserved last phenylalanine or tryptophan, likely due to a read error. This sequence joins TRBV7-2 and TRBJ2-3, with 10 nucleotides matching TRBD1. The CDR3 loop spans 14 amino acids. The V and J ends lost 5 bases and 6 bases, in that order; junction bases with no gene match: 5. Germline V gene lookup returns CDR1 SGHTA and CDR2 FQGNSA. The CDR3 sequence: CASSRRQGADTQYL. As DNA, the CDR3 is TGTGCCAGCAGCCGTAGACAGGGGGCTGATACGCAGTATTTG.

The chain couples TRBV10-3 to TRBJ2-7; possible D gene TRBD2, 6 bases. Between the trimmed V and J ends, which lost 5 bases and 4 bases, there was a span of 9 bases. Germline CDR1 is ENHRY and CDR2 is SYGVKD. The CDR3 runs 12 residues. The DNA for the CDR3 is TGTGCCATCAGTCCAGCGGGTTACGAGCAGTACTTC. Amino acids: CAISPAGYEQYF.

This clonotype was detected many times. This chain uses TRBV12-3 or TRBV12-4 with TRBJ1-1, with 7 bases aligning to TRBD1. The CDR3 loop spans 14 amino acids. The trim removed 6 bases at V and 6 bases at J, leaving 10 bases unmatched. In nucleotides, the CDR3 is TGTGCCAGCAGCCTCCGGGTGGGGACAGCTGAAGCTTTCTTT. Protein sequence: CASSLRVGTAEAFF.

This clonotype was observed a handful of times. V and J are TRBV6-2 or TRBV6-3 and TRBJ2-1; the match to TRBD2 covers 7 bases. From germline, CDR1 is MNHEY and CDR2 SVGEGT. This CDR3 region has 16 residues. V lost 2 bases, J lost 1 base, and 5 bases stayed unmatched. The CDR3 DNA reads TGTGCCAGCAGTTACGGCGGGAGCGTATCCTACAATGAGCAGTTCTTC. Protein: CASSYGGSVSYNEQFF.

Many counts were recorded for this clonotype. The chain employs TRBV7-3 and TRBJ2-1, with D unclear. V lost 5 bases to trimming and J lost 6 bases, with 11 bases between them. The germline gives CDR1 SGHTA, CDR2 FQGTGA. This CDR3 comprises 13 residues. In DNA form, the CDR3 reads TGTGCCAGCAGCCCCGGACGGCCCAATGAGCAGTTCTTC. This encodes CASSPGRPNEQFF.

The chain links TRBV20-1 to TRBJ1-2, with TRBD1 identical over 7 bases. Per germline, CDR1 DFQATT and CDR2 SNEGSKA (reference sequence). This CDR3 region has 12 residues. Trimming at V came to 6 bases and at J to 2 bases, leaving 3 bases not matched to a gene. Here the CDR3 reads CSAGTENYGYTF. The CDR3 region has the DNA TGCAGTGCAGGGACAGAGAACTATGGCTACACCTTC.

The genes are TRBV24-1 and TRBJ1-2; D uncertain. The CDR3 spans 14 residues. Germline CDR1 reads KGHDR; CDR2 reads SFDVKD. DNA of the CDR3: TGTGCTGACGGGCGGGATCAGAGGGTCTATGGCTACACCTTC. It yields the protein CADGRDQRVYGYTF.

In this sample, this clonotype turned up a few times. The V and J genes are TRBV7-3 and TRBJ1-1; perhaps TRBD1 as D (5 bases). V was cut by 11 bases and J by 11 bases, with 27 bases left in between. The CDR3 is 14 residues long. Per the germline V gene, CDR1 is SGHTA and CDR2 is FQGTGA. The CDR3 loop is CAWSALDGRGLAFF. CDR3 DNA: TGTGCCTGGAGTGCGTTGGACGGGAGGGGATTGGCTTTCTTT. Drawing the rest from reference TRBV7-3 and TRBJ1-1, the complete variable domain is GAGVSQTPSNKVTEKGKYVELRCDPISGHTALYWYRQSLGQGPEFLIYFQGTGAADDSGLPNDRFFAVRPEGSVSTLKIQRTERGDSAVYLCAWSALDGRGLAFFGQGTRLTVV.

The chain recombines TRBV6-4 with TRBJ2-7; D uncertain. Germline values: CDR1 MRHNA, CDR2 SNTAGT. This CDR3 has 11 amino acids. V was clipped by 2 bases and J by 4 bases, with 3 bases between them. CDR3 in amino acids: CASSDGYEQYF. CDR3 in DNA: TGTGCCAGCAGTGACGGTTACGAGCAGTACTTC.

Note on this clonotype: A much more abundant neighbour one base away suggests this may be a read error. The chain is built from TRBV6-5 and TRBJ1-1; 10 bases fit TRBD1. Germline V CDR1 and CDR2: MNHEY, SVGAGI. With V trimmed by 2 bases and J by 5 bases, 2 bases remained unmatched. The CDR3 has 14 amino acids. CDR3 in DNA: TGTGCCAGCAGTTACGGACAGGGGGAAACTGAAGCTTTCTTT. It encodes CASSYGQGETEAFF.

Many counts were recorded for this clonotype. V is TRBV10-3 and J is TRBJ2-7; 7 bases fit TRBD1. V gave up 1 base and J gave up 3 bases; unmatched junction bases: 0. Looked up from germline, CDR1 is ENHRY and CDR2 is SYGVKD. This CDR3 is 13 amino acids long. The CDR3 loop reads CAISEYRGYEQYF. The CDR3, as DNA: TGTGCCATCAGTGAGTACAGGGGCTACGAGCAGTACTTC.

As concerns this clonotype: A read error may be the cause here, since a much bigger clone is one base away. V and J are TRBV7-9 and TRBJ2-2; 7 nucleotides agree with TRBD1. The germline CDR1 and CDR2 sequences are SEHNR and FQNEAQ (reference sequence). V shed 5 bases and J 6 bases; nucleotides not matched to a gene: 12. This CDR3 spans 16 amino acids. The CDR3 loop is CASSQDRTGRAGELFF. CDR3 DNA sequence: TGTGCCAGCAGCCAAGATCGGACAGGACGGGCCGGGGAGCTGTTTTTT.